This entry describes one T cell receptor (beta chain). The sample comes from a study of blood T cell repertoires in COVID-19. Across the study: The samples span acute and convalescent COVID-19 from the United States, Italy and Spain. T cells, B-cell-depleted T cells, or PBMCs provided the cDNA or gDNA that served as material.

Clones were sequenced by immunoSEQ multiplex PCR, and TCRdb holds only the in-frame ones, with some missing. The data contain about 59,000 clones, 90% of them singletons. The receptor was derived from a man older than 75 with acute or convalescent COVID-19. Input material: peripheral blood.

The CDR3 loop is CASSLEATEPTDTQYF. CDR3 in DNA: TGTGCCAGCAGCTTAGAGGCGACAGAGCCCACAGATACGCAGTATTTT. The rearrangement joins TRBV7-9 to TRBJ2-3, with TRBD1 as a possible D gene (5 bases). The V end was cut by 1 base, the J end by 2 bases, with 13 bases between. This CDR3 is built from 16 residues. CDR1 and CDR2 (germline): SEHNR, FQNEAQ (reference sequence).